This T cell receptor (beta chain) originates from a study of cytomegalovirus exposure and HLA in healthy donors. Germline values: CDR1 SGDLS, CDR2 YYNGEE. This CDR3 is 12 amino acids long. V dropped 0 bases and J dropped 7 bases, with 4 bases sitting between them. Remarks on this clone: Its antigen is unidentified.

Study results and caveats: Among TCR beta chains, those listed as cytomegalovirus-associated numbered about 150.

60 Vbeta and 13 Jbeta primers were used in PCR. Assay: immunoSEQ multiplex PCR; the TCRdb copy retains only in-frame clones and omits some. In total, the table holds over 80,000 clones. Sequences were obtained from PBMCs. This chain links TRBV9 with TRBJ2-2, with D uncertain. The receptor comes from a girl between 10 and 17 years old in good health and CMV-seropositive. CDR3 DNA sequence: TGTGCCAGCAGCGTAGCTGTCGGGGAGCTGTTTTTT. It codes for CASSVAVGELFF.